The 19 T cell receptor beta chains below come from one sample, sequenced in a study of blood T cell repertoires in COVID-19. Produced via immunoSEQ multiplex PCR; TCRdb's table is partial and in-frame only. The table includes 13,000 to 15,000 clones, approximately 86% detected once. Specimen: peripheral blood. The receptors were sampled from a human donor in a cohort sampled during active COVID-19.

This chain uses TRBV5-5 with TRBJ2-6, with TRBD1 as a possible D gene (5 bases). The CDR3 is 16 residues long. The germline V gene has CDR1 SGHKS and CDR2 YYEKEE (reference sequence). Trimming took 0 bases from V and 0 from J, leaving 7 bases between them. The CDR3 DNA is TGTGCCAGCAGCTTGGTGACAGTCTCTGGGGCCAACGTCCTGACTTTC. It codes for CASSLVTVSGANVLTF.

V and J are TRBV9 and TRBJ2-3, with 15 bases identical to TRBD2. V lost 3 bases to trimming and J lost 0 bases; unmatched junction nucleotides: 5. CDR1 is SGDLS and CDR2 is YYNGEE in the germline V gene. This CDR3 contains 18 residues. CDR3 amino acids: CASSAGLAGGLSTDTQYF. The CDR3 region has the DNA TGTGCCAGCAGCGCGGGACTAGCGGGGGGCCTTAGCACAGATACGCAGTATTTT.

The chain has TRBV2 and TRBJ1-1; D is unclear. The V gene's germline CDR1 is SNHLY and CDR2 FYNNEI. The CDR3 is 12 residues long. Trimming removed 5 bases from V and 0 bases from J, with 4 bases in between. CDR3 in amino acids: CASSLMNTEAFF. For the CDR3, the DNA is TGTGCCAGCAGTTTAATGAACACTGAAGCTTTCTTT.

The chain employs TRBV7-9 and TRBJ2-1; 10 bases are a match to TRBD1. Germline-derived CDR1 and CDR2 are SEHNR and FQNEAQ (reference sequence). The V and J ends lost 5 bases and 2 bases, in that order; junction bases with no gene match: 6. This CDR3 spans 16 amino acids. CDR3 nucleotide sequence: TGTGCCAGCAGCCCACTCGGACAGGGGGCCTACAATGAGCAGTTCTTC. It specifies CASSPLGQGAYNEQFF.

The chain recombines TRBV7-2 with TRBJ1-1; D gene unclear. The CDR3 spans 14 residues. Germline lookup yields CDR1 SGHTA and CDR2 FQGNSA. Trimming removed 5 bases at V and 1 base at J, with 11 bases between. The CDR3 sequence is CASSPPRENTEAFF. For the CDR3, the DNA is TGTGCCAGCAGCCCACCCCGGGAGAACACTGAAGCTTTCTTT. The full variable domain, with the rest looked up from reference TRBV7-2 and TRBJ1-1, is GAGVSQSPSNKVTEKGKDVELRCDPISGHTALYWYRQSLGQGLEFLIYFQGNSAPDKSGLPSDRFSAERTGGSVSTLTIQRTQQEDSAVYLCASSPPRENTEAFFGQGTRLTVV.

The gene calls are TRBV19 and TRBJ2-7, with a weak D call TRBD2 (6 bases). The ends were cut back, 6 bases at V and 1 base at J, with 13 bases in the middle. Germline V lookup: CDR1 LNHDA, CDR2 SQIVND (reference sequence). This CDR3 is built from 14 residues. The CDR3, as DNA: TGTGCCAGTAGAAACAGCGGGTTGTCCTACGAGCAGTACTTC. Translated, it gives CASRNSGLSYEQYF.

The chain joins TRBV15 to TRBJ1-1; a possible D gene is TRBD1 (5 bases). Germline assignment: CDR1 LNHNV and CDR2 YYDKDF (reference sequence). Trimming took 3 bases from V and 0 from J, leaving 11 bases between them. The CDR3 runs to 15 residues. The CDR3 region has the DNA TGTGCCACCAGCAGGCGGGGCAGGGTGAACACTGAAGCTTTCTTT. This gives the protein CATSRRGRVNTEAFF.

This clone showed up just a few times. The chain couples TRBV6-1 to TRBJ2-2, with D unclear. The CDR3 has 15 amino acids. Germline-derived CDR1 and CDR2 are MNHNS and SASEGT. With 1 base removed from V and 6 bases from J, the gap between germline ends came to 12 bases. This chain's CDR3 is CASSEELSGSGELFF. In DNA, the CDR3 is TGTGCCAGCAGTGAAGAACTTTCGGGTTCCGGGGAGCTGTTTTTT.

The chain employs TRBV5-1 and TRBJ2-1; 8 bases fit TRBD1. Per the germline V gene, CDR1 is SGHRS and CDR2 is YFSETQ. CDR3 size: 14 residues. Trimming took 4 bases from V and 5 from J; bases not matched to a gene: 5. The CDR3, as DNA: TGCGCCAGCAGCGCGGACAGGGTTGACAATGAGCAGTTCTTC. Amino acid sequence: CASSADRVDNEQFF.

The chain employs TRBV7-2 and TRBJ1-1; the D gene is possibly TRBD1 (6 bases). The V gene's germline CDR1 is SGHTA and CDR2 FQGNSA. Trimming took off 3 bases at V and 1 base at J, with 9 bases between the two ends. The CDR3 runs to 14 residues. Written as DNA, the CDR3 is TGTGCCAGCAGCTTTTTGGGGGCGAACACTGAAGCTTTCTTT. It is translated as CASSFLGANTEAFF.

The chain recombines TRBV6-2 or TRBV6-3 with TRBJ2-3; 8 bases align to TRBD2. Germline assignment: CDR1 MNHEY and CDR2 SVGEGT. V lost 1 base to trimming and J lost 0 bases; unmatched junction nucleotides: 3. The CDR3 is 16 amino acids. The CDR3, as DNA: TGTGCCAGCAGTTACTATGGCGGGGGGAGCACAGATACGCAGTATTTT. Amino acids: CASSYYGGGSTDTQYF.

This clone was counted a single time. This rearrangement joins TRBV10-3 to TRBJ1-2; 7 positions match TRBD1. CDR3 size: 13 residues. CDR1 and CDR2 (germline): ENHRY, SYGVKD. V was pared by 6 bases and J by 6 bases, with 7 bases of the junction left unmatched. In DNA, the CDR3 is TGTGCCATCAGCACACAGGGGACGGATGGCTACACCTTC. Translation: CAISTQGTDGYTF.

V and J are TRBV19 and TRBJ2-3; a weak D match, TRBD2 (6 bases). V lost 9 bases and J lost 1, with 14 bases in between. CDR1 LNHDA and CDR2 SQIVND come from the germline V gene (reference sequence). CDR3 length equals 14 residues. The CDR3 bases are TGTGCCAGCTCAGGGAGGTCGGGCACAGATACGCAGTATTTT. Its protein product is CASSGRSGTDTQYF.

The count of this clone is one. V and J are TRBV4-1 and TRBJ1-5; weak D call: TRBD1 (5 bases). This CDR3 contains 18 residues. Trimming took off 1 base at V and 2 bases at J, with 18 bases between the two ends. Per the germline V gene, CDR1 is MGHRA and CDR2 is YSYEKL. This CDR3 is CASSQGSTALGGNQPQHF. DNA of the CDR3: TGCGCCAGCAGCCAAGGGTCGACAGCTTTAGGAGGCAATCAGCCCCAGCATTTT.

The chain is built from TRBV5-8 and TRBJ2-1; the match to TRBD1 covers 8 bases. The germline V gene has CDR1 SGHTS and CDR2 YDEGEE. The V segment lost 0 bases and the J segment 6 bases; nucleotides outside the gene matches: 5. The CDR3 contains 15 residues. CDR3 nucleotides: TGTGCCAGCAGCTTGGAAGACAGGGGCCCCAATGAGCAGTTCTTC. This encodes CASSLEDRGPNEQFF.

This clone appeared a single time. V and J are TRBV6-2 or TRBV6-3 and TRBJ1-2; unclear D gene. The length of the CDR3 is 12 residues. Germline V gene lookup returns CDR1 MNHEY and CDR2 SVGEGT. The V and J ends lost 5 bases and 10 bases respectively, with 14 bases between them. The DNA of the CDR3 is TGTGCCAGCAGTCCGTGGCCCTCCGACTACACCTTC. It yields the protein CASSPWPSDYTF.

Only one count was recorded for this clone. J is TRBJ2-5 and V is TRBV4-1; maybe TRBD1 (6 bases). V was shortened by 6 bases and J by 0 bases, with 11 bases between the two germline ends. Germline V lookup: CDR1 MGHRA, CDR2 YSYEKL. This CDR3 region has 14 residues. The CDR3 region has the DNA TGCGCCAGCAGAAGGACAGAATACCAAGAGACCCAGTACTTC. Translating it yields CASRRTEYQETQYF.

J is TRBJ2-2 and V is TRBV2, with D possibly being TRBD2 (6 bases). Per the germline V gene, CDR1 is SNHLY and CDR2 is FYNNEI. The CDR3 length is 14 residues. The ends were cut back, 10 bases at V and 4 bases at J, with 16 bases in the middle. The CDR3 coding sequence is TGTGCCACCCTGGGGGGTTCGGGCACCGGGGAGCTGTTTTTT. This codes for CATLGGSGTGELFF.

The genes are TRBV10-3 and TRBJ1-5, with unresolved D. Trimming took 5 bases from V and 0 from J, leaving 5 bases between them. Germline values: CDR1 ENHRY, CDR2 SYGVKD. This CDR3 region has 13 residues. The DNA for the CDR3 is TGTGCCATCAGTTTAGATAGCAATCAGCCCCAGCATTTT. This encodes CAISLDSNQPQHF.